These T cell receptor beta chains were read from a single sample in a study of CD8 T cells in ankylosing spondylitis. TCRdb fed the 5' RACE reads into MiXCR, producing one record per CDR3 protein. The sample lists under 250,000 distinct CDR3 sequences, about 30% occurring once. The sequencing input was blood, either unsorted or a sorted T cell fraction (not recorded which). The receptors originated from a male donor with ankylosing spondylitis or in good health (not recorded which). CDR3s include the opening cysteine and the closing phenylalanine or tryptophan. Each record gives: CDR3 protein, CDR3 DNA, D gene, clone size, J gene, V gene. D genes are given only for firm matches. Rows give clone size only sometimes, using once, few, many, or a class for an expanded clone.

CDR3 protein: CSVPGTSGGDLGDTQYF
CDR3 DNA: TGCAGCGTCCCCGGGACTAGCGGGGGGGATTTAGGAGATACGCAGTATTTT
D gene: TRBD2
clone size: few
J gene: TRBJ2-3
V gene: TRBV29-1

CDR3 protein: CASSFLENTEAFF
CDR3 DNA: TGTGCCAGCAGTTTTCTGGAGAACACTGAAGCTTTCTTT
D gene: .
clone size: .
J gene: TRBJ1-1
V gene: TRBV27

CDR3 protein: CSAVATYNEQFF
CDR3 DNA: TGCAGTGCTGTAGCAACCTACAATGAGCAGTTCTTC
D gene: .
clone size: few
J gene: TRBJ2-1
V gene: TRBV20-1

CDR3 protein: CASSLNRQRTNYGYTF
CDR3 DNA: TGTGCCAGCAGTCTCAACCGACAGCGCACTAACTATGGCTACACCTTC
D gene: .
clone size: few
J gene: TRBJ1-2
V gene: TRBV27

CDR3 protein: CAISVPGSGSGELFF
CDR3 DNA: TGTGCCATCAGTGTTCCAGGGTCGGGAAGCGGGGAGCTGTTTTTT
D gene: .
clone size: .
J gene: TRBJ2-2
V gene: TRBV10-3

CDR3 protein: CSARASNQPQHF
CDR3 DNA: TGCAGTGCTAGGGCTAGCAATCAGCCCCAGCATTTT
D gene: .
clone size: many
J gene: TRBJ1-5
V gene: TRBV20-1

CDR3 protein: CSARDPASGGKNIQYF
CDR3 DNA: TGCAGTGCTAGAGATCCCGCTAGCGGGGGGAAAAACATTCAGTACTTC
D gene: TRBD2
clone size: .
J gene: TRBJ2-4
V gene: TRBV20-1

CDR3 protein: CSVVDRGGEAFF
CDR3 DNA: TGCAGCGTTGTCGACAGGGGAGGTGAAGCTTTCTTT
D gene: TRBD1
clone size: .
J gene: TRBJ1-1
V gene: TRBV29-1

CDR3 protein: CASSYRGTGRSPEQYF
CDR3 DNA: TGTGCCAGCAGTTACCGCGGGACAGGGCGATCTCCCGAGCAGTACTTC
D gene: TRBD1
clone size: few
J gene: TRBJ2-7
V gene: TRBV6-5

CDR3 protein: CASSWAGIEKLFF
CDR3 DNA: TGTGCCAGCAGTTGGGCAGGGATTGAAAAACTGTTTTTT
D gene: .
clone size: .
J gene: TRBJ1-4
V gene: TRBV12-3/TRBV12-4

CDR3 protein: CASTSWGAMNTEAFF
CDR3 DNA: TGTGCCAGCACCTCCTGGGGGGCTATGAACACTGAAGCTTTCTTT
D gene: .
clone size: few
J gene: TRBJ1-1
V gene: TRBV12-3/TRBV12-4

CDR3 protein: CASSRDRDYEQYF
CDR3 DNA: TGCGCCAGCAGCCGGGACAGGGATTACGAGCAGTACTTC
D gene: TRBD1
clone size: .
J gene: TRBJ2-7
V gene: TRBV5-1

CDR3 protein: CASSYSGQETQYF
CDR3 DNA: TGTGCCAGCAGTTACTCCGGGCAAGAGACCCAGTACTTC
D gene: .
clone size: few
J gene: TRBJ2-5
V gene: TRBV6-5

CDR3 protein: CASSITPTSYEQYF
CDR3 DNA: TGTGCCAGCAGCATTACACCTACTTCCTACGAGCAGTACTTC
D gene: .
clone size: .
J gene: TRBJ2-7
V gene: TRBV11-3

CDR3 protein: CSAKLGQGHNSPLHF
CDR3 DNA: TGCAGTGCAAAATTAGGACAGGGTCATAATTCACCCCTCCACTTT
D gene: TRBD1
clone size: few
J gene: TRBJ1-6
V gene: TRBV20-1

CDR3 protein: CSGTRGTEAFF
CDR3 DNA: TGCAGTGGCACCAGGGGAACTGAAGCTTTCTTT
D gene: .
clone size: many
J gene: TRBJ1-1
V gene: TRBV29-1

CDR3 protein: CTGQTNEKLFF
CDR3 DNA: TGCACCGGGCAGACTAATGAAAAACTGTTTTTT
D gene: .
clone size: .
J gene: TRBJ1-4
V gene: TRBV20-1

CDR3 protein: CSARELAGGTYEQYF
CDR3 DNA: TGCAGTGCTAGAGAGCTAGCGGGGGGTACCTACGAGCAGTACTTC
D gene: TRBD2
clone size: few
J gene: TRBJ2-7
V gene: TRBV20-1

CDR3 protein: CSVGQQGEGYTF
CDR3 DNA: TGCAGCGTGGGGCAGCAGGGGGAAGGCTACACCTTC
D gene: TRBD1
clone size: .
J gene: TRBJ1-2
V gene: TRBV29-1

CDR3 protein: CSVSGTDQPQHF
CDR3 DNA: TGCAGCGTTTCGGGAACCGATCAGCCCCAGCATTTT
D gene: .
clone size: few
J gene: TRBJ1-5
V gene: TRBV29-1

CDR3 protein: CAITRTGKDNEQFF
CDR3 DNA: TGTGCCATCACCCGGACAGGGAAGGACAATGAGCAGTTCTTC
D gene: TRBD1
clone size: .
J gene: TRBJ2-1
V gene: TRBV10-3

CDR3 protein: CSVESDTQYF
CDR3 DNA: TGCAGCGTTGAATCGGATACGCAGTATTTT
D gene: .
clone size: few
J gene: TRBJ2-3
V gene: TRBV29-1

CDR3 protein: CASRLTGGNTGELFF
CDR3 DNA: TGTGCCAGCAGGTTGACAGGGGGGAACACCGGGGAGCTGTTTTTT
D gene: TRBD1
clone size: .
J gene: TRBJ2-2
V gene: TRBV28

CDR3 protein: CASSQTPGTGAGANVLTF
CDR3 DNA: TGTGCCAGCAGCCAAACTCCCGGGACAGGGGCTGGGGCCAACGTCCTGACTTTC
D gene: TRBD1
clone size: once
J gene: TRBJ2-6
V gene: TRBV3-1

CDR3 protein: CASSSNAEAFF
CDR3 DNA: TGTGCCAGCAGTTCGAACGCCGAAGCTTTCTTT
D gene: .
clone size: .
J gene: TRBJ1-1
V gene: TRBV27

CDR3 protein: CSAERLQGSNQPQHF
CDR3 DNA: TGCAGTGCCGAACGGTTACAGGGTAGCAATCAGCCCCAGCATTTT
D gene: .
clone size: .
J gene: TRBJ1-5
V gene: TRBV20-1

CDR3 protein: CSAYLDRGEQETQYF
CDR3 DNA: TGCAGTGCTTACCTGGACAGGGGAGAGCAAGAGACCCAGTACTTC
D gene: TRBD1
clone size: few
J gene: TRBJ2-5
V gene: TRBV20-1

CDR3 protein: CASSLGLGQGSSYNEQFF
CDR3 DNA: TGTGCCAGCAGTTTAGGTTTGGGACAGGGTAGCTCCTACAATGAGCAGTTCTTC
D gene: TRBD1
clone size: .
J gene: TRBJ2-1
V gene: TRBV12-3/TRBV12-4

CDR3 protein: CSAIAGGLNEQFF
CDR3 DNA: TGCAGTGCCATAGCGGGGGGGCTCAATGAGCAGTTCTTC
D gene: TRBD2
clone size: few
J gene: TRBJ2-1
V gene: TRBV20-1

CDR3 protein: CAISESRTGTVIKTQYF
CDR3 DNA: TGTGCCATCAGTGAGTCACGAACAGGGACAGTGATTAAGACCCAGTACTTC
D gene: TRBD1
clone size: .
J gene: TRBJ2-5
V gene: TRBV10-3

CDR3 protein: CASSGGPGQGARLDTIYF
CDR3 DNA: TGTGCCAGCAGCGGAGGACCGGGACAGGGGGCGAGGCTGGACACCATATATTTT
D gene: TRBD1
clone size: .
J gene: TRBJ1-3
V gene: TRBV11-1

CDR3 protein: CASSGSRATYGYTF
CDR3 DNA: TGCGCCAGCAGCGGCAGCAGGGCTACCTATGGCTACACCTTC
D gene: .
clone size: .
J gene: TRBJ1-2
V gene: TRBV5-1

CDR3 protein: CSARDGAQAFF
CDR3 DNA: TGCAGTGCTAGAGACGGGGCCCAAGCTTTCTTT
D gene: .
clone size: .
J gene: TRBJ1-1
V gene: TRBV20-1

CDR3 protein: CASSSRIQGTGEQFF
CDR3 DNA: TGTGCCAGCAGCTCACGAATACAGGGGACGGGTGAGCAGTTCTTC
D gene: TRBD1
clone size: .
J gene: TRBJ2-1
V gene: TRBV7-3

CDR3 protein: CASSFPTGSSYNEQFF
CDR3 DNA: TGTGCCAGCAGTTTCCCGACAGGAAGCTCCTACAATGAGCAGTTCTTC
D gene: .
clone size: few
J gene: TRBJ2-1
V gene: TRBV12-3/TRBV12-4

CDR3 protein: CASSSGTSGGPWETQYF
CDR3 DNA: TGTGCCAGCAGTTCGGGGACTAGCGGGGGCCCATGGGAGACCCAGTACTTC
D gene: TRBD2
clone size: few
J gene: TRBJ2-5
V gene: TRBV6-5

CDR3 protein: CASSDILGEYNEKLFF
CDR3 DNA: TGTGCCAGCAGTGATATTTTGGGAGAGTATAATGAAAAACTGTTTTTT
D gene: .
clone size: .
J gene: TRBJ1-4
V gene: TRBV25-1

CDR3 protein: CASSFPRHGQETQYF
CDR3 DNA: TGTGCCAGCAGCTTTCCTAGACACGGCCAAGAGACCCAGTACTTC
D gene: .
clone size: .
J gene: TRBJ2-5
V gene: TRBV7-3

CDR3 protein: CASSSGTSGSEQFF
CDR3 DNA: TGTGCTAGCAGCTCCGGGACTAGCGGGAGCGAGCAGTTCTTC
D gene: TRBD2
clone size: many
J gene: TRBJ2-1
V gene: TRBV7-7

CDR3 protein: CASSHLPVGHEEGYGYTF
CDR3 DNA: TGCGCCAGCAGCCACCTCCCGGTAGGTCACGAGGAAGGCTATGGCTACACCTTC
D gene: .
clone size: few
J gene: TRBJ1-2
V gene: TRBV4-1

CDR3 protein: CASSPAGLGQETQYF
CDR3 DNA: TGTGCCAGCAGTCCCGCCGGGTTAGGACAAGAGACCCAGTACTTC
D gene: .
clone size: .
J gene: TRBJ2-5
V gene: TRBV12-3/TRBV12-4

CDR3 protein: CASSFGFGSEQYF
CDR3 DNA: TGTGCCAGCAGCTTCGGATTTGGGTCCGAGCAGTACTTC
D gene: .
clone size: many
J gene: TRBJ2-7
V gene: TRBV5-6

CDR3 protein: CASSPIGQDYNQPQHF
CDR3 DNA: TGTGCCAGCAGCCCGATCGGACAGGACTACAATCAGCCCCAGCATTTT
D gene: TRBD1
clone size: few
J gene: TRBJ1-5
V gene: TRBV6-1

CDR3 protein: CSATGQGNTEAFF
CDR3 DNA: TGCAGTGCAACCGGACAGGGGAACACTGAAGCTTTCTTT
D gene: TRBD1
clone size: few
J gene: TRBJ1-1
V gene: TRBV20-1

CDR3 protein: CSARDMWQINYGYTF
CDR3 DNA: TGCAGTGCTAGAGATATGTGGCAGATTAACTATGGCTACACCTTC
D gene: .
clone size: .
J gene: TRBJ1-2
V gene: TRBV20-1

CDR3 protein: CASSLRGTGSYEQYF
CDR3 DNA: TGCGCCAGCAGCTTGAGGGGGACAGGGAGCTACGAGCAGTACTTC
D gene: TRBD1
clone size: .
J gene: TRBJ2-7
V gene: TRBV5-1

CDR3 protein: CATSRDRGQDRNEQFF
CDR3 DNA: TGTGCCACCAGCAGAGATAGGGGACAGGATCGGAATGAGCAGTTCTTC
D gene: TRBD1
clone size: .
J gene: TRBJ2-1
V gene: TRBV15